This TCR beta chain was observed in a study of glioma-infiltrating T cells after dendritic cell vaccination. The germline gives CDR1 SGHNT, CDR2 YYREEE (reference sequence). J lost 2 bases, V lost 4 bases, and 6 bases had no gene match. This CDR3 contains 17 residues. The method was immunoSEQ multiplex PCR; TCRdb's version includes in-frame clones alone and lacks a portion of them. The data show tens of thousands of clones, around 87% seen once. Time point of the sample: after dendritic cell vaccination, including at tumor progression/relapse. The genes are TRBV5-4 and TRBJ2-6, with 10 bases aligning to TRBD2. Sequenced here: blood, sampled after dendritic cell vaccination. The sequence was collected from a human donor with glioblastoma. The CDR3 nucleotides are TGTGCCAGCAGCCTGCTGCTAGCGGGGGCTGGGGCCAACGTCCTGACTTTC. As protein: CASSLLLAGAGANVLTF.